This T cell receptor (beta chain) was retrieved from a study of T cells in Graves' hyperthyroidism and ophthalmopathy (dated 2019 in TCRdb). About the full investigation: Peripheral blood was sampled at the time of initial diagnosis, prior to any treatment. A discovery cohort of about 96 patients, about 43 with Graves' ophthalmopathy and fewer than 65 with stable Graves' hyperthyroidism, was used to find distinguishing TCR V-J signatures. Whether ophthalmopathy could be predicted prospectively was tested in an independent validation cohort made up of under 20 hyperthyroidism patients plus 17 patients who later progressed to ophthalmopathy. For training and testing, the roughly 100 patients in the discovery cohort were randomly divided in a 7:3 ratio. In addition, the study compared T-cell repertoires in thyroid tissue and in blood from a handful of Graves' hyperthyroidism patients. After sampling, hyperthyroidism patients received methimazole starting at 30 mg daily, and ophthalmopathy patients received high-dose intravenous methylprednisolone. According to the paper, TCR Vbeta CDR3 sequencing was carried out on about 140 peripheral blood samples, which came from more than 40 ophthalmopathy, around 75 hyperthyroidism and roughly 17 progressor patients.

What the authors observed across the whole study: Blood samples also contained most of the expanded thyroid clonotypes (frequency above 0.001), which suggests that blood repertoires may reflect thyroid immune responses. Sample size was not statistically predetermined, and blinding of investigators to group allocation was not performed. Ophthalmopathy was separated from stable hyperthyroidism by a 13 V-J signature model, with around 88% sensitivity and around 81% specificity obtained in cross-validation and 80%/75% obtained in testing. In validation, the model predicted progression to ophthalmopathy with roughly 70% sensitivity and roughly 72% specificity, a median of 6.5 months before onset.

The TCR beta CDR3 regions were amplified from the RNA transcripts. The TCR CDR3 was subjected to a first round of RT-PCR using the HTBI primer set and the Qiagen OneStep RT-PCR kit. Libraries were constructed in a second round of multiplex PCR, after which size selection and purification were carried out. Libraries were sequenced paired-end with 100 bp reads on an Illumina HiSeq2000. Per the authors' processing: SOAPnuke was used to process the raw data, with reads discarded if the reads contained adapters or uncalled bases, had a mean Phred below 15, or lacked an exact constant-primer or identifier match. High-quality paired reads were merged with COPE v1.2.5, and unique nucleotide sequences were defined as clonotypes. Clonotypes were aligned to IMGT TRBV, TRBD and TRBJ reference segments using MiTCR v1.1. The analysis included only V-J combinations with a frequency above 0.0001, which together covered 99.2% of the repertoires. A TCS score was defined as the ratio between F50 (clonal expansion) and ExV (chaos), using BLOSUM62-based TCRdist between CDR3 peptides within each V-J. Welch's t-statistics and random forest reduced approximately 520 V-J features to roughly 13, which were used in a naive Bayes classifier (R e1071). TCRdb reprocessed the public reads (quality trimming at Q25 with fastp, clone calling with MiXCR) and kept in-frame beta chains. Every entry covers one CDR3 protein and lists the most common genes and DNA from its rows. These V and J calls rely on TCRdb rather than the paper's analysis. This sample comprises hundreds of thousands of distinct CDR3 sequences, approximately 13% of them detected only once. 9.2% of the sample is held by the ten biggest clonotypes.

This clonotype was picked up many times. No cognate antigen has been identified for it. Per-base qualities were not stored, and no clone one base away is much larger. Stable Graves' hyperthyroidism was defined as no progression to ophthalmopathy during 18 months of follow-up. Hyperthyroidism patients were newly diagnosed, with disease duration under 2 months, and aged 18 to 65 years. Exclusion was applied to patients with uncontrolled infections, other autoimmune diseases, pregnancy or lactation. Diagnoses were based on clinical symptoms, serum thyroxine and TRAb, thyroid ultrasound and orbital computed tomography. PBMCs were separated from 7.5 to 10 ml of fresh peripheral blood using Ficoll-Paque density gradient centrifugation. Total RNA was extracted using Trizol reagent, and RNA quality was assessed on an Agilent 2100 Bioanalyzer. In the germline V gene, CDR1 corresponds to LGHNA and CDR2 to YSLEER. The CDR3 contains 16 residues, cysteine and phenylalanine counted. Only the CDR3 part of the read is kept: 48 bases, read in frame from the first base. Germline trimming amounts to 0 bases on V and 7 bases on J, with 4 as the count of junction bases outside the gene matches.

The sample comprised blood. This sequence uses TRBV4-3 and TRBJ2-1; 12 nucleotides in the junction match TRBD2. The TCR comes from a woman aged 18-29 years with Graves' hyperthyroidism. Read as DNA, the sequence is TGCGCCAGCAGCCAAGAGGGGACTAGCGGGCTGAATGAGCAGTTCTTC. This translates into CASSQEGTSGLNEQFF.